In its sample, the clone carrying this TCR beta chain was seen a few times. The data stem from a study of spatial heterogeneity in lung cancer. TCRdb itself ran the 5' RACE reads through MiXCR, one entry per CDR3 protein. The sample holds roughly 120,000 distinct CDR3 sequences, over 9% seen once. The CDR3 contains 13 residues. Trimming removed 5 bases at V and 2 bases at J, with 9 bases between. CDR1 and CDR2 from the germline V gene are MDHEN and SYDVKM. Time point noted: blood at routine non-recurrence follow-up after resection. Sequencing of whole RNA from tumor, nontumor lung or frozen PBMC involved no sorting.

The V call is TRBV28, the J call TRBJ1-2; TRBD1 is a possible D gene (5 bases). Material: PBMCs, obtained at follow-up. This TCR was sampled from a male donor with early-stage non-small cell lung cancer. The CDR3 reads CASSLGLNYGYTF. DNA of the CDR3: TGTGCCAGCAGTCTGGGGCTGAACTATGGCTACACCTTC.